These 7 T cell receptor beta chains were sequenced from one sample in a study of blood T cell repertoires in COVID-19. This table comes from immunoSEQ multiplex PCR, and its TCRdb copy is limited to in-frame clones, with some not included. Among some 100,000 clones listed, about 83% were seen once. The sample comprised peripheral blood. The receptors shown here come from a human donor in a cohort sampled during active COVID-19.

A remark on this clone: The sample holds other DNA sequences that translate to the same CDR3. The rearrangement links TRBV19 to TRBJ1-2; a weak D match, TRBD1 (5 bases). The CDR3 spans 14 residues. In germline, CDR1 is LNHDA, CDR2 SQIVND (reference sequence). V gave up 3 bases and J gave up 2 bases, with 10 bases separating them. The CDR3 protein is CASSMGEGNYGYTF. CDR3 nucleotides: TGTGCCAGTAGTATGGGGGAGGGGAACTATGGCTACACCTTC.

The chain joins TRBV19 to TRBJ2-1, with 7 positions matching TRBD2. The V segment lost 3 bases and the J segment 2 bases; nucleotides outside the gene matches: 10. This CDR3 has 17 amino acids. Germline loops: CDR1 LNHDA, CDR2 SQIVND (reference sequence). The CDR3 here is CASSIGASGSTYNEQFF. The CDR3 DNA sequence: TGTGCCAGTAGTATCGGGGCTAGCGGATCAACCTACAATGAGCAGTTCTTC.

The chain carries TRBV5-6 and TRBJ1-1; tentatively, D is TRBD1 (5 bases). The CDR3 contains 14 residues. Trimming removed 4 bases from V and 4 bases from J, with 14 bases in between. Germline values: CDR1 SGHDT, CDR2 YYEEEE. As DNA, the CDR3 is TGTGCCAGCAGCCCCGGTTGGGGGGGCACTGAAGCTTTCTTT. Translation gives CASSPGWGGTEAFF.

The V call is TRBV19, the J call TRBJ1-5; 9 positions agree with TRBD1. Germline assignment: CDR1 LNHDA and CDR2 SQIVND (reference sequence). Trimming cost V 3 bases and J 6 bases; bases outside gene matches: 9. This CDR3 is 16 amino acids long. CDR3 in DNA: TGTGCCAGTAGTATTTGGTTGGACAGGGGTCCTCAGCCCCAGCATTTT. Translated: CASSIWLDRGPQPQHF.

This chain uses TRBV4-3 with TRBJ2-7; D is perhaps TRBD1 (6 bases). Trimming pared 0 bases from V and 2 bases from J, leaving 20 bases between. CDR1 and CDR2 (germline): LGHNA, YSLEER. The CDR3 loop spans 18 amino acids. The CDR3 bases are TGCGCCAGCAGCCAAGAAATAGGGTTGACAGGCCCTCCCTACGAGCAGTACTTC. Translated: CASSQEIGLTGPPYEQYF.

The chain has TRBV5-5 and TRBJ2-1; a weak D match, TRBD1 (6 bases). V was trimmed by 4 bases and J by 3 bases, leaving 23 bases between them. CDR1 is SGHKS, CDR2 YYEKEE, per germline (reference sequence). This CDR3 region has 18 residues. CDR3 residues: CASSPRHQGPGDYNEQFF. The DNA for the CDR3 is TGTGCCAGCAGCCCAAGGCATCAGGGCCCAGGGGACTACAATGAGCAGTTCTTC.

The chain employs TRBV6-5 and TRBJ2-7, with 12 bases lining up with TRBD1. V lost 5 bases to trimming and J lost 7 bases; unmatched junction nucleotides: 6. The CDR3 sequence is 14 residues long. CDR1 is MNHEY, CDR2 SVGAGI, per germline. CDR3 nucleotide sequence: TGTGCCAGCAGTAACCGGGACAGGGGGCTTGAGCAGTACTTC. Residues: CASSNRDRGLEQYF.